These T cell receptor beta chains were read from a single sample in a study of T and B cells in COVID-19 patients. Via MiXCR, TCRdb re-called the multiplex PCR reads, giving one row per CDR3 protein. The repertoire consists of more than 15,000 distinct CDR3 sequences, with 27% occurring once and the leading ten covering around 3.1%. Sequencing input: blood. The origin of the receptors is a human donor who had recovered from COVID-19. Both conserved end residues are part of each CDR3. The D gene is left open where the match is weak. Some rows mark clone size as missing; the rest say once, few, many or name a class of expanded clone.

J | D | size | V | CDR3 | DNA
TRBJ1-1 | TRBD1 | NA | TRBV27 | CASNIQTGGTKGTEAFF | TGTGCCAGCAACATTCAGACAGGGGGCACAAAGGGCACTGAAGCTTTCTTT
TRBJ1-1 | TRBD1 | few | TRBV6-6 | CASRTSQGRRAEAFF | TGTGCCAGCAGGACGTCACAGGGGCGGAGGGCTGAAGCTTTCTTT
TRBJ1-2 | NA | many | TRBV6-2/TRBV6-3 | CASSYTPDAPANYGYTF | TGTGCCAGCAGTTACACGCCTGATGCACCAGCTAACTATGGCTACACCTTC
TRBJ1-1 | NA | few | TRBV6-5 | CASIHAAGGSAFF | TGTGCCAGCATCCATGCCGCGGGGGGATCAGCTTTCTTT
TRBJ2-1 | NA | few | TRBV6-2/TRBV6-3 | CASTQWVGLSGHNEQFF | TGTGCCAGCACCCAATGGGTCGGTCTCAGCGGACACAATGAGCAGTTCTTC
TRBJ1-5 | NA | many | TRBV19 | CASSIIGTHSNQPQHF | TGTGCCAGTAGTATTATTGGGACCCACAGCAATCAGCCCCAGCATTTT
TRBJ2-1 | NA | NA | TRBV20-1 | CSARASAQKSYEQFF | TGCAGTGCTAGAGCCAGCGCGCAAAAGTCCTACGAGCAGTTCTTC
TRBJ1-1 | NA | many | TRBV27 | CASSSHRDTEAFF | TGTGCCAGCAGTTCTCACAGGGACACTGAAGCTTTCTTT
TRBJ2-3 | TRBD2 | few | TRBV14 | CASSQGPWTSEVDTQYF | TGTGCCAGCAGCCAAGGTCCATGGACTAGCGAGGTAGATACGCAGTATTTT
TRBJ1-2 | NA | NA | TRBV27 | CASSSDRGYTF | TGTGCCAGCAGTTCAGACAGAGGCTACACCTTC
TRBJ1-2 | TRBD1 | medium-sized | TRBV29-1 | CSVTGTGLGYGYTF | TGCAGCGTGACCGGGACAGGGTTGGGCTATGGCTACACCTTC
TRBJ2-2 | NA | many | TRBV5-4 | CASSPGRTNTGELFF | TGTGCCAGCAGCCCGGGGAGGACGAACACCGGGGAGCTGTTTTTT
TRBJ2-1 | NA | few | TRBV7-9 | CASSDNEQFF | TGTGCCAGCAGCGATAATGAGCAGTTCTTC
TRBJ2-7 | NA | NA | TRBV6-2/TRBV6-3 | CASSYTQWEIYEQYF | TGTGCCAGCAGTTATACCCAGTGGGAGATCTACGAGCAGTACTTC
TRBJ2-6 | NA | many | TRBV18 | CASSSGGPGANVLTF | TGTGCCAGCTCATCGGGGGGCCCTGGGGCCAACGTCCTGACTTTC
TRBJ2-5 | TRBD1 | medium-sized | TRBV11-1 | CASSFGTGVETQYF | TGTGCCAGCAGCTTTGGGACAGGGGTTGAGACCCAGTACTTC
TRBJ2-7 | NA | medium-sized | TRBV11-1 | CASSLTRDRWGREQYF | TGTGCCAGCAGCTTAACTAGAGACAGGTGGGGCCGAGAGCAGTACTTC
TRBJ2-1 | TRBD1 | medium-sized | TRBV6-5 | CASSYSVTGGNEQFF | TGTGCCAGCAGTTACTCCGTGACAGGGGGGAATGAGCAGTTCTTC
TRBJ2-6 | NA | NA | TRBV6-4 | CASKRYRQPFSSGANVLTF | TGTGCCAGCAAGCGCTATCGACAGCCTTTTTCTTCTGGGGCCAACGTCCTGACTTTC
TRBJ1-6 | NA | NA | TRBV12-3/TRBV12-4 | CASSLAGSSYNSPLHF | TGTGCCAGCAGTTTGGCGGGAAGCTCCTATAATTCACCCCTCCACTTT
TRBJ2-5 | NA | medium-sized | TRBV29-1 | CSARAGRGETQYF | TGCAGCGCCCGGGCGGGCAGGGGCGAGACCCAGTACTTC
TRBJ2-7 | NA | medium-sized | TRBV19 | CASSITRGGSNEQYF | TGTGCCAGTAGTATAACGAGAGGGGGAAGCAACGAGCAGTACTTC
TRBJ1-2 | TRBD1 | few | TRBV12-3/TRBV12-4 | CASSVPQGSYGYTF | TGTGCCAGCAGTGTACCACAGGGGTCCTATGGCTACACCTTC
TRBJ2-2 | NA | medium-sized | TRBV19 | CASSIGMGAPGELFF | TGTGCCAGTAGTATAGGAATGGGGGCGCCCGGGGAGCTGTTTTTT
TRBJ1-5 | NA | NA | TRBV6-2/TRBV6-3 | CASSYLQSLQPQHF | TGTGCCAGCAGTTACCTACAGTCTTTACAGCCCCAGCATTTT
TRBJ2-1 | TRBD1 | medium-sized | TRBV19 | CASSPEGATYNEQFF | TGTGCCAGTAGTCCCGAGGGGGCCACCTACAATGAGCAGTTCTTC
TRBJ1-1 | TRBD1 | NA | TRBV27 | CASSIQTGGTEAFF | TGTGCCAGCAGTATACAGACAGGGGGCACTGAAGCTTTCTTT
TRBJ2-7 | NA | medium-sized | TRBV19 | CASSMRFQYEQYF | TGTGCCAGTAGTATGAGGTTCCAATACGAGCAGTACTTC
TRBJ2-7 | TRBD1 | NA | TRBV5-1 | CASSFQGAAPSEQYF | TGCGCCAGCAGCTTCCAGGGGGCCGCCCCCAGCGAGCAGTACTTC
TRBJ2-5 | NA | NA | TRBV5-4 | CASSFQGSETQYF | TGTGCCAGCAGCTTTCAGGGATCAGAGACCCAGTACTTC
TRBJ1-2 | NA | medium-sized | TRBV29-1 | CSLGSYTF | TGCAGCCTTGGCAGCTACACCTTC
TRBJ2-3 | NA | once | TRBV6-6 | CASSLRGLTDTQYF | TGTGCCAGCAGTTTACGGGGACTCACAGATACGCAGTATTTT
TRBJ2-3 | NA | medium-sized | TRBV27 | CASSPEYGRTTDTQYF | TGTGCCAGCAGTCCAGAATACGGACGGACCACAGATACGCAGTATTTT
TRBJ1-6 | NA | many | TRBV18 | CASSPTAASSLIGGNSPLHF | TGTGCCAGCTCACCTACCGCGGCCTCGTCTCTAATAGGGGGTAATTCACCCCTCCACTTT
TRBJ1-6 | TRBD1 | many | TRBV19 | CASNQGQLLNSPLHF | TGTGCCAGCAATCAGGGACAGCTTCTTAATTCACCCCTCCACTTT
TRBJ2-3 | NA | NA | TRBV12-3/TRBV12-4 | CASSSFRVFGDTQYF | TGTGCCAGCAGTTCATTTAGGGTTTTCGGGGATACGCAGTATTTT
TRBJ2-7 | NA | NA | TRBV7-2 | CASSLSTYDLREQYF | TGTGCCAGCAGCTTATCTACTTACGATCTACGAGAGCAGTACTTC
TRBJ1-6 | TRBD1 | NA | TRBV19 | CASSQRGQVAGSSYNSPLHF | TGTGCCAGTAGTCAAAGGGGACAGGTCGCGGGGAGCTCCTATAATTCACCCCTCCACTTT
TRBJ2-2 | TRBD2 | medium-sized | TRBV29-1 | CSVPKRGTNTGELFF | TGCAGCGTCCCCAAGCGGGGGACGAACACCGGGGAGCTGTTTTTT
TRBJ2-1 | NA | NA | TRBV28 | CASSLLLEGQFF | TGTGCCAGCAGTCTACTATTGGAGGGGCAGTTCTTC
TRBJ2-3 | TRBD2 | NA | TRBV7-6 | CASSLPTIGLAGGRTSTDTQYF | TGTGCCAGCAGCTTACCGACGATCGGACTAGCGGGGGGCCGCACTAGCACAGATACGCAGTATTTT
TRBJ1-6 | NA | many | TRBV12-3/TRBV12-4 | CATLGEAGSYNSPLHF | TGTGCCACCCTCGGGGAGGCCGGATCCTATAATTCACCCCTCCACTTT